One and the same sample provided the 10 T cell receptor beta chains below, sequenced in a study of shared clonotypes between healthy human individuals. Sequenced by immunoSEQ multiplex PCR; TCRdb stores in-frame clones only, minus some. Among approximately 1.4 million clones listed, 95% to 99% were seen once. The specimen sequenced was naive CD4+ T cells sorted from blood. The subset is: CD45RA+ positively selected. The origin of the receptors is a man aged 25-45 years in good health.

The chain employs TRBV5-1 and TRBJ2-7; D unclear. Germline values: CDR1 SGHRS, CDR2 YFSETQ. This CDR3 spans 13 amino acids. V lost 0 bases and J lost 3, with 7 bases in between. CDR3 bases: TGCGCCAGCAGCTTGGAGCTCTACTACGAGCAGTACTTC. Translation gives CASSLELYYEQYF.

Notes on this clone: Other DNA sequences in this sample translate to the same CDR3. The chain links TRBV28 to TRBJ1-1; tentative D call: TRBD1 (5 bases). CDR3 size: 14 residues. Germline CDR1 MDHEN, CDR2 SYDVKM. V lost 1 base, J lost 1 base, and 7 bases lay in between. The CDR3 region has the DNA TGTGCCAGCAGTTTATTGGGGCCGAACACTGAAGCTTTCTTT. Translating it yields CASSLLGPNTEAFF.

This clone was observed a single time. This chain uses TRBV28 with TRBJ1-1; D is possibly TRBD1 (5 bases). The CDR3 runs to 14 residues. V was trimmed by 3 bases and J by 4 bases, leaving 12 bases between them. CDR1 is MDHEN and CDR2 is SYDVKM in the germline V gene. CDR3 DNA sequence: TGTGCCAGCAGTTTCCGCGGCGGGGGCACTGAAGCTTTCTTT. Encoded protein: CASSFRGGGTEAFF.

This sequence joins TRBV14 and TRBJ2-1; D tentatively fits TRBD1 or TRBD2 (5 bases each). Trimming took off 0 bases at V and 10 bases at J, with 13 bases between the two ends. The CDR3 runs to 14 residues. Germline CDR1 is SGHDN and CDR2 is FVKESK. CDR3 sequence (DNA): TGTGCCAGCAGCCAAGATTTGGGGACGAGGGAGCAGTTCTTC. As protein: CASSQDLGTREQFF.

This clone was seen only once. The chain employs TRBV6-1 and TRBJ1-2; 8 nucleotides align to TRBD1. CDR1 and CDR2 (germline): MNHNS, SASEGT. The CDR3 sequence is 16 residues long. V lost 0 bases, J lost 4 bases, and 7 bases stayed unmatched. DNA for the CDR3: TGTGCCAGCAGTGAAGCAGGGGACAGGAGGAGCTATGGCTACACCTTC. It specifies CASSEAGDRRSYGYTF.

Written as DNA, the CDR3 is TGTGCCAGCAGAACAGGGGGACACGAGCAGTACTTC. It yields the protein CASRTGGHEQYF. The V call is TRBV14, the J call TRBJ2-7; 8 nucleotides match TRBD1. This CDR3 has 12 residues. Germline lookup yields CDR1 SGHDN and CDR2 FVKESK. With V trimmed by 6 bases and J by 5 bases, 3 bases remained unmatched.

This chain links TRBV29-1 with TRBJ2-4, with 11 bases fitting TRBD1. This CDR3 is 17 amino acids long. Unmatched junction bases numbered 9, after V lost 5 bases and J lost 0 bases. CDR1 and CDR2 from the germline V gene are SQVTM and ANQGSEA. The CDR3 DNA follows: TGCAGCGTTTCCGGGACAGGGGGGGCCCTAGCCAAAAACATTCAGTACTTC. Protein product: CSVSGTGGALAKNIQYF.

This chain connects TRBV5-1 to TRBJ1-4; the D gene is possibly TRBD1 (6 bases). This CDR3 has 13 residues. Germline V gene data show CDR1 as SGHRS and CDR2 as YFSETQ. Trimming left V 6 bases short and J 7 bases short, with 13 bases between. As DNA, the CDR3 is TGCGCCAGCAATAGGGGGACGGGTGAAAAACTGTTTTTT. This translates into CASNRGTGEKLFF.

The V and J genes are TRBV28 and TRBJ2-7, with D tentatively TRBD2 (7 bases). In germline, CDR1 is MDHEN, CDR2 SYDVKM. CDR3 length: 15 amino acids. The ends were cut back, 5 bases at V and 7 bases at J, with 21 bases in the middle. CDR3: CASSDPGGKSKEQYF. In DNA form, the CDR3 reads TGTGCCAGCAGTGACCCGGGGGGCAAATCGAAAGAGCAGTACTTC.

The chain has TRBV11-2 and TRBJ1-2; 7 bases align to TRBD1. Germline-derived CDR1 and CDR2 are SGHAT and FQNNGV. Trimming at V came to 5 bases and at J to 7 bases, leaving 10 bases not matched to a gene. This CDR3 is built from 14 residues. The CDR3 DNA sequence: TGTGCCAGCAGCGCCCAGGGGGAGGTGGGTGGCTACACCTTC. This gives the protein CASSAQGEVGGYTF.